These 14 T cell receptor beta chains share one sample of origin, sequenced in a study of cytomegalovirus exposure and HLA in healthy donors. This PCR relied on a set of 60 Vbeta primers and 13 Jbeta primers. Generated by immunoSEQ multiplex PCR, the TCRdb table keeps only in-frame clones and is missing some. In the table there are some 150,000 clones, about three quarters of which are singletons. The sample comprised PBMCs. Receptors originate from a man aged 18 to 29 in good health and CMV-seronegative.

The chain is built from TRBV27 and TRBJ2-7; D perhaps matches TRBD1 (5 bases). This CDR3 is 13 amino acids long. Trimming left V 7 bases short and J 4 bases short, with 14 bases between. Germline loops: CDR1 MNHEY, CDR2 SMNVEV (reference sequence). The CDR3 here is CASTLGAQYEQYF. Written as DNA, the CDR3 is TGTGCCAGCACCTTAGGGGCCCAATACGAGCAGTACTTC.

V usage is TRBV30 and J usage is TRBJ1-2; D is unclear. Germline lookup yields CDR1 GTSNPN and CDR2 SVGIG (reference sequence). The germline V and J ends were trimmed by 1 base and 4 bases, with 22 bases remaining between them. This CDR3 contains 17 residues. CDR3 amino acids: CAWSATALPRAFYGYTF. DNA of the CDR3: TGTGCCTGGAGTGCTACCGCCCTCCCCCGAGCCTTCTATGGCTACACCTTC.

The chain has TRBV6-5 and TRBJ2-7, with 12 bases identical to TRBD2. With V trimmed by 2 bases and J by 2 bases, 1 base remained unmatched. Per germline, CDR1 MNHEY and CDR2 SVGAGI. The length of the CDR3 is 15 residues. The chain's CDR3 is CASSYASGGAYEQYF. The CDR3 nucleotides read TGTGCCAGCAGTTACGCTAGCGGGGGGGCCTACGAGCAGTACTTC.

In regard to this clone: Germline is not matched at one junction end, which may reflect a read error. Here the CDR3 DNA reads TGTGCCAGCAGTTTATCAGCAGGATTGTATACTGAAGCTTCCTTT. Translation gives CASSLSAGLYTEASF. The chain uses TRBV28 and TRBJ1-1; D not certain. Germline V gives CDR1 MDHEN, CDR2 SYDVKM. This CDR3 is 15 amino acids long.

The chain links TRBV5-1 to TRBJ1-1; D is possibly TRBD1 (5 bases). The CDR3 length is 15 residues. Germline CDR1 and CDR2: SGHRS and YFSETQ. V lost 4 bases and J 3 bases, leaving 16 bases between the germline ends. The CDR3 reads CASSPEGRPDTEAFF. CDR3 DNA sequence: TGCGCCAGCAGCCCCGAGGGGAGGCCTGACACTGAAGCTTTCTTT.

The chain recombines TRBV15 with TRBJ2-2, with 8 bases that match TRBD2. Germline V CDR1 and CDR2: LNHNV, YYDKDF (reference sequence). The CDR3 extends over 16 amino acids. The V and J ends lost 3 bases and 5 bases, in that order; junction bases with no gene match: 8. CDR3 loop: CATSRGSGRGTGELFF. In nucleotides, the CDR3 is TGTGCCACCAGCAGGGGAAGCGGGAGAGGAACCGGGGAGCTGTTTTTT. Combining the CDR3 with reference TRBV15 and TRBJ2-2 gives the whole variable domain DAMVIQNPRYQVTQFGKPVTLSCSQTLNHNVMYWYQQKSSQAPKLLFHYYDKDFNNEADTPDNFQSRRPNTSFCFLDIRSPGLGDTAMYLCATSRGSGRGTGELFFGEGSRLTVL.

The V call is TRBV28, the J call TRBJ2-5, with D possibly TRBD2 on 6 matching bases. V was trimmed by 4 bases and J by 2 bases, leaving 14 bases between them. This CDR3 is built from 15 residues. The germline V gene has CDR1 MDHEN and CDR2 SYDVKM. In nucleotides, the CDR3 is TGTGCCAGCAGTTCTGTCGGGAGCAAACAAGAGACCCAGTACTTC. Amino acid sequence: CASSSVGSKQETQYF. The full variable domain, rest sourced from reference TRBV28 and TRBJ2-5, is DVKVTQSSRYLVKRTGEKVFLECVQDMDHENMFWYRQDPGLGLRLIYFSYDVKMKEKGDIPEGYSVSREKKERFSLILESASTNQTSMYLCASSSVGSKQETQYFGPGTRLLVL.

The chain uses TRBV2 and TRBJ2-6, with 9 bases matching TRBD1. This CDR3 comprises 17 residues. V shed 5 bases, J shed 1 base, and the junction held 6 bases outside the gene matches. Per the germline V gene, CDR1 is SNHLY and CDR2 is FYNNEI. The chain's CDR3 is CASSPGQGRSGANVLTF. CDR3 DNA sequence: TGTGCCAGCAGTCCGGGACAGGGAAGGTCTGGGGCCAACGTCCTGACTTTC.

The CDR3 region is CASSTGQLNSPLHF. The CDR3 DNA sequence: TGTGCCAGCAGCACGGGACAGCTGAATTCACCCCTCCACTTT. This chain joins TRBV11-3 and TRBJ1-6, with 7 bases aligning to TRBD1. The V and J ends lost 5 bases and 7 bases, in that order; junction bases with no gene match: 5. The CDR3 spans 14 residues. CDR1 SGHNT and CDR2 YENEEA come from the germline V gene. Complete variable domain (other parts from reference TRBV11-3 and TRBJ1-6): EAGVVQSPRYKIIEKKQPVAFWCNPISGHNTLYWYLQNLGQGPELLIRYENEEAVDDSQLPKDRFSAERLKGVDSTLKIQPAELGDSAVYLCASSTGQLNSPLHFGNGTRLTVT.

Worth noting for this clone: Distinct nucleotide sequences in the sample also encode this CDR3. The J gene is TRBJ2-3, the V gene TRBV27; TRBD1 matches 10 bases. CDR3 length: 16 amino acids. The J segment lost 4 bases and the V segment lost 5 bases, leaving 9 bases of the junction unmatched. Germline-derived CDR1 and CDR2 are MNHEY and SMNVEV (reference sequence). The DNA for the CDR3 is TGTGCCAGCAGTCCCCGGGACAGGGGAGTAGCAGATACGCAGTATTTT. Amino acid sequence: CASSPRDRGVADTQYF.

The genes are TRBV2 and TRBJ2-2, with 9 bases identical to TRBD2. The J segment lost 0 bases and the V segment lost 2 bases, leaving 4 bases of the junction unmatched. The CDR3 runs to 17 residues. Germline V CDR1 and CDR2: SNHLY, FYNNEI. CDR3 nucleotides: TGTGCCAGCAGTGAACTAGCGGGGCCCTCGAACACCGGGGAGCTGTTTTTT. Its translation: CASSELAGPSNTGELFF.

The V call is TRBV29-1, the J call TRBJ1-2; 8 nucleotides agree with TRBD1. The CDR3 runs to 13 residues. V dropped 2 bases and J dropped 7; count of bases not matched to a gene: 6. The germline V gene has CDR1 SQVTM and CDR2 ANQGSEA. CDR3 residues: CSVETRTGRGYTF. The CDR3 DNA reads as TGCAGCGTTGAAACTCGGACAGGGCGTGGCTACACCTTC.

V usage is TRBV18 and J usage is TRBJ2-1, with a possible D match to TRBD2 (7 bases). CDR3 length: 15 amino acids. Germline CDR1 and CDR2: KGHSH and LQKENI. The V end was cut by 3 bases, the J end by 5 bases, with 14 bases between. The chain's CDR3 is CASSPGASGNNEQFF. The CDR3 bases are TGTGCCAGCTCACCGGGGGCTAGCGGTAACAATGAGCAGTTCTTC.

This clone was counted between two and nine times. This sequence joins TRBV5-4 and TRBJ2-7; TRBD1 is a possible D gene (6 bases). CDR1 and CDR2 from the germline V gene are SGHNT and YYREEE (reference sequence). Trimming pared 4 bases from V and 4 bases from J, leaving 18 bases between. The CDR3 extends over 15 amino acids. The CDR3 region has the DNA TGTGCCAGCAGCAAGACAGGTTCCGGACGATACGAGCAGTACTTC. Translation: CASSKTGSGRYEQYF.